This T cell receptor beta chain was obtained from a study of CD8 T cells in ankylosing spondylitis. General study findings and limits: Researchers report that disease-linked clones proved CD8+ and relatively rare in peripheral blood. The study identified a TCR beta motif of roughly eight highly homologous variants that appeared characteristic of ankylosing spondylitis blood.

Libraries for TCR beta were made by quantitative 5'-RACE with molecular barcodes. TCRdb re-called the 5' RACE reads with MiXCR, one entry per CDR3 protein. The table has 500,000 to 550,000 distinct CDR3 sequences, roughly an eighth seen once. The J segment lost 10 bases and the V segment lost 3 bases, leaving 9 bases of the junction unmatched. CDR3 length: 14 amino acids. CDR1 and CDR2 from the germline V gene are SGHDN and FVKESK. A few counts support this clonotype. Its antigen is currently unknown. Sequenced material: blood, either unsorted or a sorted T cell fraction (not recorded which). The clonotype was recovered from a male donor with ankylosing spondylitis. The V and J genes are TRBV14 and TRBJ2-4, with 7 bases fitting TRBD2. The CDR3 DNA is TGTGCCAGCAGCCACAACGGGGGGAATGGGATTCAGTACTTC. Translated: CASSHNGGNGIQYF.